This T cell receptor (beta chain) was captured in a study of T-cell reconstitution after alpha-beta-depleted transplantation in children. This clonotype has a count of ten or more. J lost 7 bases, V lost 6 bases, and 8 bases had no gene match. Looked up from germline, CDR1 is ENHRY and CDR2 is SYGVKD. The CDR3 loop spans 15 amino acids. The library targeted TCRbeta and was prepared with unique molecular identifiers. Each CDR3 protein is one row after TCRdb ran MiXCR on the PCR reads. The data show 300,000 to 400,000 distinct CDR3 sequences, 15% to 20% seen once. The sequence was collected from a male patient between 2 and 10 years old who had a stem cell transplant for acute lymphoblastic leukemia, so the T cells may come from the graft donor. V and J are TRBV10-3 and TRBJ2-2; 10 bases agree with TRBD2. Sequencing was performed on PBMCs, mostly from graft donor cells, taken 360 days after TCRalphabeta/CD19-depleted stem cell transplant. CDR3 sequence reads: CAIRTGTSEVGELFF. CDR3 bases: TGTGCCATCAGAACCGGGACTAGCGAGGTCGGGGAGCTGTTTTTT.